This T cell receptor beta chain was sequenced during a study of shared clonotypes between healthy human individuals. In the study overall: CD4 naive and CD4 memory each took three plates per donor, while CD8 naive took two and CD8 memory one. Study-wide findings and caveats: Donor scarcity curtailed the genetic and exposure-history diversity represented herein. Clonotypes not shared had lower generation probabilities than those common to all four donors.

Those who donated were healthy HIV-negative adults, with no recent acute infections or vaccinations reported. The table came from immunoSEQ multiplex PCR; TCRdb's copy has only in-frame clones and leaves some out. In the table there are under 1,100,000 clones, 75% to 85% of which are singletons. Notes on this clone: Its antigen is still unknown.

Deletions cut 3 bases from V and 0 bases from J, with 16 bases between. The CDR3 is 17 residues long. Germline V gene lookup returns CDR1 SNHLY and CDR2 FYNNEI. Sequenced material: memory CD4+ T cells from PBMCs. Subset meaning: CD45RA-negative fraction. V usage is TRBV2 and J usage is TRBJ2-3; TRBD2 is a possible D gene (5 bases). The receptor was isolated from a man between 18 and 29 years old in good health. Some clones in this sample may be carry-over from other donors' samples. The DNA for the CDR3 is TGTGCCAGCAGTGAGACACGACGGGGAACTAGCACAGATACGCAGTATTTT. It translates to CASSETRRGTSTDTQYF.